This TCR beta chain was identified during a study of technical replicates of blood from several donors. Germline V gives CDR1 LNHDA, CDR2 SQIVND (reference sequence). CDR3 length equals 15 residues. V was clipped by 2 bases and J by 4 bases, with 9 bases between them. Generated by immunoSEQ multiplex PCR, the TCRdb table keeps only in-frame clones and is missing some. The sample contains about 74,000 clones, approximately 90% of which appear only once. The sequence came from a human donor in good health. The rearrangement joins TRBV19 to TRBJ2-6; perhaps TRBD1 as D (6 bases). The sequenced sample consisted of T cells isolated from PBMCs. The DNA of the CDR3 is TGTGCCAGTAGTATAACAGGGCCCGGGGCCAACGTCCTGACTTTC. Protein: CASSITGPGANVLTF.